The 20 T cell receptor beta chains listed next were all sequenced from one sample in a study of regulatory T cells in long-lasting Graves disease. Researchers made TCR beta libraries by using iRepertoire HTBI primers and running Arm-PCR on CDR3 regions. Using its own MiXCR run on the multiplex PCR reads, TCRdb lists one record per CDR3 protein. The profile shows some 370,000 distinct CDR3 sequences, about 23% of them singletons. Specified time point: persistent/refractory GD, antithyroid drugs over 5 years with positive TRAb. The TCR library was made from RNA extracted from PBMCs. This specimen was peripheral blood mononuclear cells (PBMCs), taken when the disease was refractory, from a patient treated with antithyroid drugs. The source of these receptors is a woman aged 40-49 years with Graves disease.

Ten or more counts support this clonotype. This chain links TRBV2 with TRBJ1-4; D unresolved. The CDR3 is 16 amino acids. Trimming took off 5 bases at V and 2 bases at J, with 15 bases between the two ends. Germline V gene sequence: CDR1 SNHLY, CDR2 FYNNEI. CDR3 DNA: TGTGCCAGCAGTATATCCGGGGTCCCGACTAATGAAAAACTGTTTTTT. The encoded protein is CASSISGVPTNEKLFF.

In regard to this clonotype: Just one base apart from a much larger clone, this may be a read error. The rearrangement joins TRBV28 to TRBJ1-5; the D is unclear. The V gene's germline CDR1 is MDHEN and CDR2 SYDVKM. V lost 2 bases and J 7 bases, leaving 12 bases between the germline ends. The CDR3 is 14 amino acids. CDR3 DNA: TGTGCCAGCAGTTTACATTTGGTTGGGCAGCCCCAGCATTTT. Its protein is CASSLHLVGQPQHF.

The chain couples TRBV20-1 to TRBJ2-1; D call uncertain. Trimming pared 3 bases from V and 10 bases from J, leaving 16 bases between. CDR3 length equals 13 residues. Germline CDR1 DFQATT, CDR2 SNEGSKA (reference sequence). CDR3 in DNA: TGCAGTGCTAGTAATTCATACTCCTGGGAGCAGTTCTTC. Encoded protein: CSASNSYSWEQFF.

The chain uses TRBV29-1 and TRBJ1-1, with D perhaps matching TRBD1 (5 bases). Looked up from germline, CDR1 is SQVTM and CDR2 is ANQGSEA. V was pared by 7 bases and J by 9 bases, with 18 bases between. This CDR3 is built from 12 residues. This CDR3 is CSGRGDGAQAFF. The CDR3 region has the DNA TGCAGCGGCCGAGGGGACGGAGCCCAAGCTTTCTTT.

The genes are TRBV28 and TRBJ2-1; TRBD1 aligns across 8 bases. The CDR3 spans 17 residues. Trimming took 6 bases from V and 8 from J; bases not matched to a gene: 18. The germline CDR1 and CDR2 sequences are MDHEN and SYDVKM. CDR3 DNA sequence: TGTGCCAGCAGCCCAGGGGGCTTAGGGGGTCAGCTCTATGAGCAGTTCTTC. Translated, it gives CASSPGGLGGQLYEQFF.

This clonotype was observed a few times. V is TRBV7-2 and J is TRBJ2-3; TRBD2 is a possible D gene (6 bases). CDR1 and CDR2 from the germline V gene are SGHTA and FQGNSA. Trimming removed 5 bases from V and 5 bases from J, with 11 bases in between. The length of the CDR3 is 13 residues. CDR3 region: CASSITSRDTQYF. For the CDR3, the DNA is TGTGCCAGCAGCATAACTAGCCGAGATACGCAGTATTTT. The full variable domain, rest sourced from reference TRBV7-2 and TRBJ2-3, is GAGVSQSPSNKVTEKGKDVELRCDPISGHTALYWYRQSLGQGLEFLIYFQGNSAPDKSGLPSDRFSAERTGGSVSTLTIQRTQQEDSAVYLCASSITSRDTQYFGPGTRLTVL.

This CDR3 reads CASSLVVSGTGELFF. The CDR3 coding sequence is TGTGCCAGCAGCTTAGTTGTTAGCGGCACCGGGGAGCTGTTTTTT. The chain recombines TRBV7-2 with TRBJ2-2; a possible D gene is TRBD2 (6 bases). Germline CDR1 reads SGHTA; CDR2 reads FQGNSA. The CDR3 sequence is 15 residues long. The V end was cut by 1 base, the J end by 4 bases, with 10 bases between.

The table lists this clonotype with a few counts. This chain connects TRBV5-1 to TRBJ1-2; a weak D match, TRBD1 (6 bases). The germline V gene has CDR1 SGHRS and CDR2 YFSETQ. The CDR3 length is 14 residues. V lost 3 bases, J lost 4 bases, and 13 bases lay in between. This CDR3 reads CASSSDWGAYGYTF. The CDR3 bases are TGCGCCAGCAGCTCTGATTGGGGGGCCTATGGCTACACCTTC.

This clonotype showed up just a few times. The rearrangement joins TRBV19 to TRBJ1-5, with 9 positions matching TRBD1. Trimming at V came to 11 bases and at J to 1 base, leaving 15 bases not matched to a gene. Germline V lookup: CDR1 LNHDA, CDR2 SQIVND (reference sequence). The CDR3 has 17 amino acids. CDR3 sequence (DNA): TGTGCCGCAACTCCCGGGACAGGGCTCTTCAGCAATCAGCCCCAGCATTTT. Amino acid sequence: CAATPGTGLFSNQPQHF.

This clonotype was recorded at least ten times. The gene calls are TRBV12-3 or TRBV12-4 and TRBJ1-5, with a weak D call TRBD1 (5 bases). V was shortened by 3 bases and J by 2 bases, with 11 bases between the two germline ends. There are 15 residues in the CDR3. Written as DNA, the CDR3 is TGTGCCAGCAGTTTTGCTCAGGGAGGCAATCAGCCCCAGCATTTT. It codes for CASSFAQGGNQPQHF.

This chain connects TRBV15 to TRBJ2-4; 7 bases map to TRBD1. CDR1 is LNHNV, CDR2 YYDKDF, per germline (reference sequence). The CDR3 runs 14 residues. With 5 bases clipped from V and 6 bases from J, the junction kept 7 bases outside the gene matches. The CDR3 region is CATSARQGGNIQYF. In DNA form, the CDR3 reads TGTGCCACCAGCGCTCGACAGGGCGGAAACATTCAGTACTTC.

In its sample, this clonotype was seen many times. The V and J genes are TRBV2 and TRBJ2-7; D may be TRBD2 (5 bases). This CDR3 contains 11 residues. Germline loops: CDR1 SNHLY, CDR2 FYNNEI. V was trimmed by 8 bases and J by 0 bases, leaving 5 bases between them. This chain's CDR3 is CASGLSYEQYF. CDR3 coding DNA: TGTGCCAGCGGACTCTCCTACGAGCAGTACTTC. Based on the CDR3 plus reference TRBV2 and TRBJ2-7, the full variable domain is EPEVTQTPSHQVTQMGQEVILRCVPISNHLYFYWYRQILGQKVEFLVSFYNNEISEKSEIFDDQFSVERPDGSNFTLKIRSTKLEDSAMYFCASGLSYEQYFGPGTRLTVT.

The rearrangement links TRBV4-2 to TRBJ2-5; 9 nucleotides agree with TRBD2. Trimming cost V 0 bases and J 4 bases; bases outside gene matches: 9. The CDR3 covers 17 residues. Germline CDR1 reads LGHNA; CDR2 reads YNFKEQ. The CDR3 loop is CASSQEANAGGAETQYF. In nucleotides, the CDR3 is TGTGCCAGCAGCCAAGAAGCGAATGCGGGAGGGGCAGAGACCCAGTACTTC.

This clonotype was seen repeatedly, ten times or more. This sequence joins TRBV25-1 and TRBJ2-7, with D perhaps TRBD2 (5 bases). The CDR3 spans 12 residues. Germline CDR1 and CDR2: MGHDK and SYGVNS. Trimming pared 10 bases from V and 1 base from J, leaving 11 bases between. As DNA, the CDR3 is TGTGCCACCTCGGACTTTTCCTACGAGCAGTACTTC. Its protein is CATSDFSYEQYF.

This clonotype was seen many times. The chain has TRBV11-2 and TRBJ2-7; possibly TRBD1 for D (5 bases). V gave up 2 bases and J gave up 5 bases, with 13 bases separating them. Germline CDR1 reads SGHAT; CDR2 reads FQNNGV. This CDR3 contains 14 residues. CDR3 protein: CASSLLQGGHEQYF. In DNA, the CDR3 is TGTGCCAGCAGCTTACTCCAGGGTGGGCACGAGCAGTACTTC.

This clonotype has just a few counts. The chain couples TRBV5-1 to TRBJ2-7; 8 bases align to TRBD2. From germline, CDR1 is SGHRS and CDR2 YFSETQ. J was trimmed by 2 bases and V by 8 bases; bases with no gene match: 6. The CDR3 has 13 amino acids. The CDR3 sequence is CASRLATAYEQYF. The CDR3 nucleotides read TGCGCCAGTCGACTAGCGACCGCCTACGAGCAGTACTTC.

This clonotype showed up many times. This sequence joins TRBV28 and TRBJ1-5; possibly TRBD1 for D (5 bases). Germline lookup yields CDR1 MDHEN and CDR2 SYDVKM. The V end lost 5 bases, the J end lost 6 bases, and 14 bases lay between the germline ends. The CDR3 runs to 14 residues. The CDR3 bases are TGTGCCAGCAGTATTACCGGGACCGTTCAGCCCCAGCATTTT. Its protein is CASSITGTVQPQHF.

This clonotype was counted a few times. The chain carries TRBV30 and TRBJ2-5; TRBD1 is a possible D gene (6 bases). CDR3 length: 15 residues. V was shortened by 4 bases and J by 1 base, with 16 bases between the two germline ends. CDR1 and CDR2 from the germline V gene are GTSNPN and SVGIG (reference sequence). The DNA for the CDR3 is TGTGCCTGGAATAATTGGGGACAAAGCCAAGAGACCCAGTACTTC. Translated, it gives CAWNNWGQSQETQYF.

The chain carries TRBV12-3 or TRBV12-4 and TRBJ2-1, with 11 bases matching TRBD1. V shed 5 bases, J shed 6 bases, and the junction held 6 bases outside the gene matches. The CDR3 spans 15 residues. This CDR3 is CASSPRDRGSNEQFF. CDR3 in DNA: TGTGCCAGCAGTCCAAGGGACAGGGGGTCCAATGAGCAGTTCTTC.

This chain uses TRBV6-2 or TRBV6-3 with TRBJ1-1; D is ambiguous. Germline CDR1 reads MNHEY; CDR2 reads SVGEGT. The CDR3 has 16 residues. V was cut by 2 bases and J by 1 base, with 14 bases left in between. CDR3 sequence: CASSYTSGIGNTEAFF. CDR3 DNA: TGTGCCAGCAGTTACACAAGTGGGATCGGGAACACTGAAGCTTTCTTT.